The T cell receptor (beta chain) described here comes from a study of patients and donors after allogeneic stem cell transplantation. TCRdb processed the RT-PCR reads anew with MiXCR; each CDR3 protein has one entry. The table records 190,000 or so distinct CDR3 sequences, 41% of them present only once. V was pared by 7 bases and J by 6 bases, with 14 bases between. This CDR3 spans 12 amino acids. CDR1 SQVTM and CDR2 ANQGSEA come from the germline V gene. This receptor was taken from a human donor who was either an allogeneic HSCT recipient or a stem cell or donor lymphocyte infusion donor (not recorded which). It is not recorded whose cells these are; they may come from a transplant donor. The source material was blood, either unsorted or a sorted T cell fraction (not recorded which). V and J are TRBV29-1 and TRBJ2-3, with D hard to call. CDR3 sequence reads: CSGDPRGDTQYF. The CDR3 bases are TGCAGCGGGGATCCTCGCGGCGATACGCAGTATTTT.